This TCR beta chain was profiled in a study of cytomegalovirus exposure and HLA in healthy donors. Study summary: In an early release, HLA-typed donors contributed some 88 million unique TCR sequences. General study points: Among the sequence variants, a highly shared cluster was likely an artifact of sequencing. In a later analysis, specific HLA alleles were associated with 16,000 or so TCR beta sequences at a 0.05 false discovery rate.

With 60 Vbeta and 13 Jbeta primers, the PCR was carried out. Produced via immunoSEQ multiplex PCR; TCRdb's table is partial and in-frame only. Seen here are 150,000 or so clones, roughly 82% observed once, and the top ten hold roughly 6.5%. Germline V gene sequence: CDR1 GTSNPN, CDR2 SVGIG (reference sequence). The junction had 11 bases not matched to a gene; V was cut back by 4 bases and J by 4 bases. This CDR3 contains 15 residues. As concerns this clone: Its antigen is not identified.

The rearrangement links TRBV30 to TRBJ2-3; 7 bases are a match to TRBD1. This TCR was sampled from a man aged 45-60 years in good health and CMV-seropositive. Source material: PBMCs. The CDR3 sequence is CAWTKGARLADTQYF. CDR3 in DNA: TGTGCCTGGACCAAGGGGGCGAGGTTAGCAGATACGCAGTATTTT.